This is a list of T cell receptor beta chains from one sample in a study of T cell repertoires in cytomegalovirus infection. Their antigens are not known. TCRdb itself ran the reads through MiXCR, one entry per CDR3 protein. The sample holds roughly 920,000 distinct CDR3 sequences, 31% seen once. The starting material was cultured CD8+ T cells from PBMCs, obtained from culture after CMV antigen stimulation. The receptors here all came from a human donor in good health (CMV status not recorded). Some clones in this sample may be carry-over from other donors' samples. Both conserved end residues are part of each CDR3. The D gene is left open where the match is weak. Clone size is not always given. Where it is, it says once, few, many or a class for expanded clones.

>TRBV9|TRBJ2-3|NA|few|13
TGTGCCAGCAGCGTATCGGACACAGATACGCAGTATTTT
CASSVSDTDTQYF
>TRBV27|TRBJ1-1|TRBD1|few|17
TGTGCCAGCAGTCACCGCTTCCAGGGGGCGAGAGGCACTGAAGCTTTCTTT
CASSHRFQGARGTEAFF
>TRBV7-8|TRBJ2-5|TRBD2|few|15
TGTGCCAGCAGCTTCCGACTAGCGGGGGAAGAGACCCAGTACTTC
CASSFRLAGEETQYF
>TRBV7-6|TRBJ2-7|NA|many|13
TGTGCCAGCAGCCCCGAAGGGGGATACGAGCAGTACTTC
CASSPEGGYEQYF
>TRBV4-1|TRBJ2-1|TRBD2|few|16
TGCGCCAGCAGCCACGAGAGCGGGGGGGCCTACAATGAGCAGTTCTTC
CASSHESGGAYNEQFF
>TRBV20-1|TRBJ2-2|NA|NA|18
TGCAGTGCTAGTGTGTCGGGGGGCGCTAACATAGACACCGGGGAGCTGTTTTTT
CSASVSGGANIDTGELFF
>TRBV20-1|TRBJ1-1|NA|NA|13
TGCAGTGCTAGAGACCATGGAAACACTGAAGCTTTCTTT
CSARDHGNTEAFF
>TRBV24-1|TRBJ2-3|NA|NA|16
TGTGCCACCAGTGTCTTAGATTCCGGACTCACAGATACGCAGTATTTT
CATSVLDSGLTDTQYF
>TRBV14|TRBJ1-1|NA|NA|15
TGTGCCAGCAGCCAGATTCCTCAGGGCGACCGTGAAGCTTTCTTT
CASSQIPQGDREAFF
>TRBV12-5|TRBJ1-6|NA|NA|18
TGTGCTAGTGGTTTGGCCGAAAGGGGAAAACAGGAAAATTCACCCCTCCACTTT
CASGLAERGKQENSPLHF
>TRBV2|TRBJ1-1|NA|few|10
TGTGCCACACTCGCGCGGGAAGCTTTCTTT
CATLAREAFF
>TRBV10-1|TRBJ2-7|NA|few|14
TGCGCCAGCAGTGACCTGGGGGGCGACTACGAGCAGTACTTC
CASSDLGGDYEQYF
>TRBV18|TRBJ1-1|NA|few|14
TGTGCCAGCTCACCTCCAGAAATGAACACTGAAGCTTTCTTT
CASSPPEMNTEAFF
>TRBV19|TRBJ1-2|TRBD1|few|14
TGTGCCAGTAGCGGGACAGCCTGGGGCTATGGCTACACCTTC
CASSGTAWGYGYTF
>TRBV7-9|TRBJ2-6|TRBD2|NA|18
TGTGCCAGCAGCCCACTAGCGGGGGACTTCTCTGGGGCCAACGTCCTGACTTTC
CASSPLAGDFSGANVLTF
>TRBV12-3/TRBV12-4|TRBJ2-2|NA|NA|15
TGTGCCAGCAGTTTATCGGAGGGGAACACCGGGGAGCTGTTTTTT
CASSLSEGNTGELFF
>TRBV20-1|TRBJ2-7|TRBD2|NA|16
TGCAGTGCTAGAGATGGGCTAGCGGGGGGCGCCTACGAGCAGTACTTC
CSARDGLAGGAYEQYF
>TRBV6-5|TRBJ2-1|NA|few|14
TGTGCCAGCAGTTACTCGAAGGGTTACAATGAGCAGTTCTTC
CASSYSKGYNEQFF
>TRBV5-5|TRBJ1-3|NA|few|14
TGTGCCAGCAGCTCCCAGGATTCTGGAAACACCATATATTTT
CASSSQDSGNTIYF
>TRBV6-4|TRBJ1-3|NA|few|15
TGTGCCAGCAGTGACTCGAAAGACTCTGGAAACACCATATATTTT
CASSDSKDSGNTIYF
>TRBV4-1|TRBJ2-7|NA|NA|16
TGCGCCAGCAGCCAAGATGGAGCAGGCTCCTACTACGAGCAGTACTTC
CASSQDGAGSYYEQYF
>TRBV4-1|TRBJ1-1|NA|NA|18
TGCGCCAGCAGCCAAGATCTCGGGACACCGACATACTACACTGAAGCTTTCTTT
CASSQDLGTPTYYTEAFF
>TRBV5-5|TRBJ2-1|TRBD2|many|15
TGTGCCAGCAGCTGGGGAGGGAATTCCTACAATGAGCAGTTCTTC
CASSWGGNSYNEQFF
>TRBV5-1|TRBJ2-7|TRBD1|many|15
TGCGCCAGCAGCTTGGATCAGGGGGTGGCCTACGAGCAGTACTTC
CASSLDQGVAYEQYF
>TRBV2|TRBJ1-1|NA|NA|13
TGTGCCAGCAGTCCGGCGGGCTACACTGAAGCTTTCTTT
CASSPAGYTEAFF
>TRBV11-2|TRBJ2-5|TRBD1|few|15
TGTGCCAGCAGCTCTGACCCGGGACAGCAAGAGACCCAGTACTTC
CASSSDPGQQETQYF
>TRBV6-8|TRBJ1-1|TRBD1|NA|21
TGTGCCAGCAGTTACGATTCTATGGTCCGGGACAGGGGGTTTATGAACACTGAAGCTTTCTTT
CASSYDSMVRDRGFMNTEAFF
>TRBV6-2/TRBV6-3|TRBJ1-5|NA|few|15
TGTGCCAGCAGTTACCGGGAGAAGGGAGATCAGCCCCAGCATTTT
CASSYREKGDQPQHF
>TRBV24-1|TRBJ2-5|NA|NA|15
TGTGCCACCAGTGACTACAGGGATCCGCAAGAGACCCAGTACTTC
CATSDYRDPQETQYF
>TRBV7-9|TRBJ1-2|NA|NA|11
TGTGCCAGCCAGGAAAGTCGGGGCTACACCTTC
CASQESRGYTF
>TRBV7-2|TRBJ1-1|TRBD1|many|16
TGTGCCAGCAGCCCAACTCCAGGGGGCGGGGACACTGAAGCTTTCTTT
CASSPTPGGGDTEAFF
>TRBV29-1|TRBJ2-1|NA|NA|12
TGCAGCGTTGAAAGGAGCAGCAATGAGCAGTTCTTC
CSVERSSNEQFF
>TRBV6-2/TRBV6-3|TRBJ2-1|TRBD2|once|17
TGTGCCAGCAGTTACGAGGAGGCGGGGGGCCTTTGGAATGAGCAGTTCTTC
CASSYEEAGGLWNEQFF
>TRBV7-6|TRBJ1-6|NA|NA|15
TGTGCCAGCAGTCTAGGGGGGGGTGGGAGTTCACCCCTCCACTTT
CASSLGGGGSSPLHF
>TRBV27|TRBJ2-3|NA|NA|16
TGTGCCAGCAGTTTATCGCCGGGGTTGGGCACAGATACGCAGTATTTT
CASSLSPGLGTDTQYF
>TRBV5-4|TRBJ1-1|TRBD1|NA|15
TGTGCCAGCAGCTTAGGACAGGAAGCGAACACTGAAGCTTTCTTT
CASSLGQEANTEAFF